These T cell receptor beta chains were read from a single sample in a study of Graves' ophthalmopathy and Graves' hyperthyroidism. TCRdb re-derived calls from the multiplex PCR reads in MiXCR, one entry per CDR3 protein. This sample carries about 380,000 distinct CDR3 sequences, approximately 15% of them seen once, and the ten largest clones take roughly 7%. Sequences were obtained from peripheral blood. Receptors originate from a young woman with stable Graves' hyperthyroidism. The CDR3 runs from the conserved cysteine through the conserved F or W. D genes are given only for firm matches. Some rows have no size entry. The others give once, few or many, or a class for an expanded clone.

cdr3_aa cdr3_nt j_call v_call clone_size d_call
CSAREGTGTEAFF TGCAGTGCTAGAGAAGGGACCGGCACTGAAGCTTTCTTT TRBJ1-1 TRBV20-1 many NA
CASRGYSNQPQHF TGTGCCAGCAGGGGGTATAGCAATCAGCCCCAGCATTTT TRBJ1-5 TRBV12-3/TRBV12-4 many NA
CSAKRGGPNTEAFF TGCAGTGCGAAACGCGGAGGCCCGAACACTGAAGCTTTCTTT TRBJ1-1 TRBV20-1 many NA
CASSQGSGDGYGYTF TGCGCCAGCAGCCAAGGGAGTGGGGACGGCTATGGCTACACCTTC TRBJ1-2 TRBV4-1 NA NA
CASPLREWGAYQETQYF TGTGCCAGCCCCCTCAGGGAGTGGGGGGCGTACCAAGAGACCCAGTACTTC TRBJ2-5 TRBV28 many NA
CASSLRGTANTEAFF TGTGCCAGCAGCTTGAGGGGGACGGCGAACACTGAAGCTTTCTTT TRBJ1-1 TRBV5-5 many NA
CASSYFGYEQYF TGTGCCAGCAGTTACTTCGGCTACGAGCAGTACTTC TRBJ2-7 TRBV6-5 many NA
CASSFFGDSSGNTIYF TGTGCCAGCAGTTTCTTCGGGGACAGCTCTGGAAACACCATATATTTT TRBJ1-3 TRBV28 many TRBD1
CSARRGSGGADGELFF TGCAGTGCTAGAAGGGGTAGCGGGGGGGCCGACGGGGAGCTGTTTTTT TRBJ2-2 TRBV20-1 few TRBD2
CASSSNRLRVDTEAFF TGTGCCAGCAGTTCCAATAGACTCCGGGTGGACACTGAAGCTTTCTTT TRBJ1-1 TRBV27 many NA
CSARTGPYEQYF TGCAGCGCCAGGACAGGGCCCTACGAGCAGTACTTC TRBJ2-7 TRBV29-1 many TRBD1
CASSPGPQRGGPYEQYF TGTGCCAGCAGCCCAGGCCCCCAGCGGGGGGGCCCCTACGAGCAGTACTTC TRBJ2-7 TRBV11-1 NA TRBD2
CASRVDRVQGEQYF TGTGCCAGCAGAGTTGACAGGGTTCAAGGCGAGCAGTACTTC TRBJ2-7 TRBV6-1 many TRBD1
CASSARTSGGGTGELLF TGTGCCAGCAGCGCCCGGACTAGCGGGGGGGGCACCGGGGAGCTGTTGTTT TRBJ2-2 TRBV7-8 NA TRBD2
CASSSFRGVGTEAFF TGTGCCAGCAGTTCGTTCAGGGGCGTGGGTACTGAAGCTTTCTTT TRBJ1-1 TRBV12-3/TRBV12-4 many NA
CASSDYAGGAGTEAFF TGTGCCAGCAGTGATTATGCAGGGGGAGCGGGAACTGAAGCTTTCTTT TRBJ1-1 TRBV25-1 many TRBD1
CASSFPGERTEAFF TGTGCCAGCAGTTTTCCTGGGGAACGCACTGAAGCTTTCTTT TRBJ1-1 TRBV12-3/TRBV12-4 many NA
CASGLSSGNGMNTEAFF TGTGCTAGTGGTTTGTCGTCAGGAAACGGGATGAACACTGAAGCTTTCTTT TRBJ1-1 TRBV12-5 once NA
CASNYRDSLFQYEQYF TGTGCCAGCAATTACCGGGACAGCCTCTTCCAGTACGAGCAGTACTTC TRBJ2-7 TRBV6-5 NA TRBD1
CASSPYTPGQGAGQPQHF TGTGCCAGCAGTCCTTATACCCCGGGACAGGGGGCTGGACAGCCCCAGCATTTT TRBJ1-5 TRBV12-3/TRBV12-4 many TRBD1
CASSFGSQAQYF TGTGCCAGCAGTTTTGGCTCCCAGGCCCAGTACTTC TRBJ2-5 TRBV12-3/TRBV12-4 NA NA
CASSLEESGYTF TGCGCCAGCAGCTTGGAGGAGAGTGGCTACACCTTC TRBJ1-2 TRBV5-1 NA NA
CASSLIGGPSYEQYF TGTGCCAGCAGTTTAATTGGGGGGCCCTCCTACGAGCAGTACTTC TRBJ2-7 TRBV12-3/TRBV12-4 NA NA
CASSLELWTKFGYTF TGTGCCAGCAGCTTAGAACTCTGGACAAAGTTTGGCTACACCTTC TRBJ1-2 TRBV11-2 many NA
CASSKSPGQGYEQYF TGCGCCAGCAGCAAGTCCCCGGGACAGGGCTACGAGCAGTACTTC TRBJ2-7 TRBV5-1 many TRBD1
CASEETRNPYEQYF TGTGCCAGTGAAGAGACCAGGAATCCCTACGAGCAGTACTTC TRBJ2-7 TRBV6-1 many NA
CASSPSLEKETQYF TGTGCCAGCAGCCCCAGTCTAGAAAAAGAGACCCAGTACTTC TRBJ2-5 TRBV11-1 NA NA
CASSQGSRAYQETQYF TGTGCCAGCAGCCAAGGGAGCAGGGCGTACCAAGAGACCCAGTACTTC TRBJ2-5 TRBV14 many NA
CASSHGQPPRETQYF TGCGCCAGCAGCCACGGACAGCCTCCCCGGGAGACCCAGTACTTC TRBJ2-5 TRBV12-3/TRBV12-4 many NA
CASSLRTAMNTEAFF TGTGCCAGCAGCTTACGGACAGCCATGAACACTGAAGCTTTCTTT TRBJ1-1 TRBV11-3 many NA
CASSQVRSGGARGYTF TGCGCCAGCAGCCAAGTTCGGTCAGGGGGCGCACGAGGCTACACCTTC TRBJ1-2 TRBV4-1 many TRBD1
CASSLVGQGYEQYF TGTGCCAGCAGCTTAGTGGGACAGGGCTACGAGCAGTACTTC TRBJ2-7 TRBV7-2 many TRBD1
CSAKFTETQYF TGCAGTGCAAAGTTCACGGAGACCCAGTACTTC TRBJ2-5 TRBV20-1 many NA
CSVLRPLNTEAIF TGCAGCGTTCTTAGACCCCTGAACACTGAAGCTATCTTT TRBJ1-1 TRBV29-1 NA NA
CASSLVLAGGTLDIQYF TGTGCCAGCAGCTTAGTACTAGCGGGGGGAACCTTGGACATTCAGTACTTC TRBJ2-4 TRBV7-8 NA TRBD2
CASSLMGQAGNTEAFF TGTGCCAGCAGCTTAATGGGACAGGCGGGGAACACTGAAGCTTTCTTT TRBJ1-1 TRBV7-3 many TRBD1
CASTTGGPVMDTEAFF TGTGCCAGCACCACAGGGGGCCCAGTTATGGACACTGAAGCTTTCTTT TRBJ1-1 TRBV6-1 many TRBD1
CASSNRDTISYEQYF TGCGCCAGCAGCAACCGGGATACCATATCCTACGAGCAGTACTTC TRBJ2-7 TRBV5-1 many NA
CASSELALYGYTF TGTGCCAGCAGTGAATTGGCATTATATGGCTACACCTTC TRBJ1-2 TRBV6-1 few NA
CASGAQNTEAFF TGTGCCAGTGGGGCGCAGAACACTGAAGCTTTCTTT TRBJ1-1 TRBV6-1 many NA
CASSIYGSPSSGYTF TGTGCCAGTAGTATATACGGTTCCCCGTCGTCCGGCTACACCTTC TRBJ1-2 TRBV19 few NA
CASSVRGSEAFF TGTGCCAGCAGCGTCCGGGGCAGCGAAGCTTTCTTT TRBJ1-1 TRBV9 many NA
CASSPGPGPQHF TGTGCCAGCAGCCCGGGGCCCGGGCCCCAGCATTTT TRBJ1-5 TRBV6-5 many NA
CASRNGTPRGEQYF TGTGCCAGCAGGAACGGGACTCCGAGAGGCGAGCAGTACTTC TRBJ2-7 TRBV6-2/TRBV6-3 many NA
CASSQEAGASYEQYF TGTGCCAGCAGCCAAGAAGCCGGGGCCTCCTACGAGCAGTACTTC TRBJ2-7 TRBV11-3 few NA
CASRPDTTNTGELFF TGTGCCAGCAGACCCGACACTACGAACACCGGGGAGCTGTTTTTT TRBJ2-2 TRBV12-3/TRBV12-4 many NA
CASSFGLTPNTGELFF TGTGCCAGCAGCTTCGGACTAACCCCGAACACCGGGGAGCTGTTTTTT TRBJ2-2 TRBV5-6 many NA
CASSLGSIDRDLNTEAFF TGTGCCAGCAGCTTAGGGTCAATCGACAGGGATTTGAACACTGAAGCTTTCTTT TRBJ1-1 TRBV11-1 many TRBD1
CSASRPGQNQETQYF TGCAGTGCTAGCCGCCCGGGACAGAACCAAGAGACCCAGTACTTC TRBJ2-5 TRBV20-1 many TRBD1
CSVVGEGGLYGYTF TGCAGCGTTGTGGGGGAGGGGGGCCTCTATGGCTACACCTTC TRBJ1-2 TRBV29-1 many NA
CASSRESSYNSPLHF TGCGCCAGCAGTCGGGAGAGCTCCTATAATTCACCCCTCCACTTT TRBJ1-6 TRBV10-2 many NA
CASSPRLAKNIQYF TGTGCCAGCAGTCCCAGACTAGCCAAAAACATTCAGTACTTC TRBJ2-4 TRBV28 many NA
CASSSRDFYEQYF TGTGCCAGCAGCTCCCGGGACTTCTACGAGCAGTACTTC TRBJ2-7 TRBV7-8 NA NA
CASSISTGQPQHF TGTGCCAGCAGCATATCAACAGGTCAGCCCCAGCATTTT TRBJ1-5 TRBV7-9 many NA
CSARVGRVYEQYF TGCAGTGCTAGAGTGGGCAGGGTCTACGAGCAGTACTTC TRBJ2-7 TRBV20-1 many NA
CAWGNKNSYEQYF TGTGCCTGGGGCAACAAGAACTCCTACGAGCAGTACTTC TRBJ2-7 TRBV30 few NA